A single sample is the source of the 26 T cell receptor beta chains below, sequenced in a study of memory CD4+ T cells and cytomegalovirus serostatus. Method: immunoSEQ multiplex PCR; TCRdb's copy keeps in-frame clones and lacks some. The repertoire holds some 54,000 clones, over 60% seen once, with roughly 1.4% in the top ten. The sort gate was single viable CD3+CD4+CD8-CD45RO+ cells for memory CD4+ T cells. Sequencing was performed on memory CD4+ T cells from blood. Every receptor here comes from an adult in good health and CMV-seropositive.

This clone was found once. V gene TRBV29-1 combines with J gene TRBJ2-1; possibly TRBD1 or TRBD2 for D (5 bases each). CDR3 length equals 12 residues. V lost 8 bases, J lost 6 bases, and 14 bases lay in between. CDR1 is SQVTM, CDR2 ANQGSEA, per germline. The CDR3 region has the DNA TGCAGCTCACGTCCAGGGAGCAATGAGCAGTTCTTC. This sequence encodes CSSRPGSNEQFF.

This chain connects TRBV5-1 to TRBJ1-4; D is possibly TRBD1 (5 bases). Germline V gene lookup returns CDR1 SGHRS and CDR2 YFSETQ. This CDR3 is 13 amino acids long. The V end lost 2 bases, the J end lost 5 bases, and 7 bases lay between the germline ends. CDR3 nucleotide sequence: TGCGCCAGCAGCTTCCAGGGAAATGAAAAACTGTTTTTT. It encodes CASSFQGNEKLFF.

This clone was seen more than once but under ten times. The CDR3 sequence is CASSQDRTGNTIYF. CDR3 nucleotide sequence: TGCGCCAGCAGCCAGGACAGAACTGGAAACACCATATATTTT. This sequence joins TRBV4-1 and TRBJ1-3, with D maybe TRBD1 (6 bases). V was cut by 3 bases and J by 2 bases, with 8 bases left in between. Germline CDR1 reads MGHRA; CDR2 reads YSYEKL. The CDR3 spans 14 residues.

This sequence joins TRBV19 and TRBJ1-5, with D unclear. With 0 bases removed from V and 5 bases from J, the gap between germline ends came to 11 bases. The CDR3 runs 15 residues. Germline-derived CDR1 and CDR2 are LNHDA and SQIVND (reference sequence). CDR3 sequence (DNA): TGTGCCAGTAGTATAGACTGGACGGTCCATCAGCCCCAGCATTTT. It is translated as CASSIDWTVHQPQHF.

The CDR3 nucleotides read TGCGCCAGCAGCTTGGCGACAGAAGCTCGTGGGCCGGAGACCCAGTACTTC. Translated: CASSLATEARGPETQYF. The chain joins TRBV5-1 to TRBJ2-5; the D gene is possibly TRBD1 (5 bases). V lost 0 bases to trimming and J lost 5 bases, with 20 bases between them. The CDR3 spans 17 residues. Germline lookup yields CDR1 SGHRS and CDR2 YFSETQ.

This chain joins TRBV4-2 and TRBJ2-5; 10 bases map to TRBD1. The J call is in doubt because the DNA end fits TRBJ2-7 better. CDR3 size: 14 residues. Germline lookup yields CDR1 LGHNA and CDR2 YNFKEQ. This CDR3 reads CASSRDRGIYEQYF. The CDR3 DNA reads TGTGCCAGCAGCCGGGACAGGGGTATCTACGAGCAGTACTTC.

V is TRBV11-2 and J is TRBJ2-2; D not certain. CDR1 and CDR2 (germline): SGHAT, FQNNGV. This CDR3 has 12 amino acids. Trimming shortened V by 0 bases and J by 5 bases, and 1 base separated the two germline ends. Here the CDR3 reads CASSLETGELFF. CDR3 DNA sequence: TGTGCCAGCAGCTTAGAAACCGGGGAGCTGTTTTTT.

The chain combines TRBV7-2 with TRBJ2-7, with a tentative D call TRBD2 (6 bases). V was cut by 5 bases and J by 4 bases, with 18 bases left in between. CDR1 is SGHTA, CDR2 FQGNSA, per germline. CDR3 length: 15 residues. In DNA form, the CDR3 reads TGTGCCAGCAGCCACTCTCCCGGGACTGGTTACGAGCAGTACTTC. The encoded protein is CASSHSPGTGYEQYF. The entire variable domain, with the rest obtained from reference TRBV7-2 and TRBJ2-7, is as follows: GAGVSQSPSNKVTEKGKDVELRCDPISGHTALYWYRQSLGQGLEFLIYFQGNSAPDKSGLPSDRFSAERTGGSVSTLTIQRTQQEDSAVYLCASSHSPGTGYEQYFGPGTRLTVT.

J is TRBJ1-2 and V is TRBV6-6; D call uncertain. CDR1 is MNHNY, CDR2 SVGAGI, per germline (reference sequence). V was shortened by 2 bases and J by 8 bases, with 6 bases between the two germline ends. There are 11 residues in the CDR3. The CDR3 bases are TGTGCCAGCAGTTACGCTAGGGGCTACACCTTC. Amino acid sequence: CASSYARGYTF.

For the CDR3, the DNA is TGTGCCAGCAGCTCTCACGGACAGGGGACTTCGGAGACCCAGTACTTC. Residues: CASSSHGQGTSETQYF. This chain joins TRBV7-6 and TRBJ2-5; 9 bases match TRBD1. The germline V gene encodes CDR1 SGHVS and CDR2 FNYEAQ. With 4 bases clipped from V and 5 bases from J, the junction kept 11 bases outside the gene matches. The CDR3 length is 16 residues.

V gene TRBV2 combines with J gene TRBJ1-1; D uncertain. The CDR3 spans 12 residues. V lost 4 bases and J lost 3, with 6 bases in between. CDR1 is SNHLY and CDR2 is FYNNEI in the germline V gene. The CDR3 DNA sequence: TGTGCCAGCAGTGGGAGGTACACTGAAGCTTTCTTT. It is translated as CASSGRYTEAFF.

The chain employs TRBV5-1 and TRBJ1-4; D is possibly TRBD1 (6 bases). The V and J ends lost 3 bases and 8 bases respectively, with 14 bases between them. The CDR3 totals 14 residues. The germline V gene has CDR1 SGHRS and CDR2 YFSETQ. The CDR3 is CASSSSTGNEKLFF. CDR3 DNA sequence: TGCGCCAGCAGCTCATCGACAGGCAACGAAAAACTGTTTTTT.

The chain is built from TRBV27 and TRBJ2-3; a weak D match, TRBD1 (6 bases). Trimming took 4 bases from V and 2 from J, leaving 13 bases between them. Germline V gene data show CDR1 as MNHEY and CDR2 as SMNVEV (reference sequence). This CDR3 spans 15 amino acids. The CDR3 bases are TGTGCCAGCAGTTACAAGGGGGTCTCCACAGATACGCAGTATTTT. Residues: CASSYKGVSTDTQYF.

This chain joins TRBV18 and TRBJ1-1; D is undetermined. CDR3 size: 14 residues. Trimming left V 3 bases short and J 1 base short, with 9 bases between. CDR1 and CDR2 from the germline V gene are KGHSH and LQKENI. The CDR3 is CASSPLQRNTEAFF. The CDR3 DNA reads TGTGCCAGCTCACCCCTGCAGAGGAACACTGAAGCTTTCTTT.

This rearrangement joins TRBV28 to TRBJ1-1; no definite D call. Between the trimmed V and J ends, which lost 6 bases and 4 bases, there was a span of 12 bases. CDR3 length: 13 residues. CDR1 and CDR2 (germline): MDHEN, SYDVKM. CDR3 nucleotide sequence: TGTGCCAGCAGGTCCCAGCGGGGCACTGAAGCTTTCTTT. Translating it yields CASRSQRGTEAFF.

The chain has TRBV28 and TRBJ2-5, with 10 bases identical to TRBD1. The J segment lost 4 bases and the V segment lost 3 bases, leaving 8 bases of the junction unmatched. Germline CDR1 is MDHEN and CDR2 is SYDVKM. CDR3 length equals 16 residues. Here the CDR3 DNA reads TGTGCCAGCAGTTTCCACGACAGGGGGCGAAGAGAGACCCAGTACTTC. Protein product: CASSFHDRGRRETQYF.

The rearrangement links TRBV28 to TRBJ1-6; D unclear. The germline V and J ends were trimmed by 8 bases and 13 bases, with 18 bases remaining between them. CDR3 length: 13 residues. The germline V gene encodes CDR1 MDHEN and CDR2 SYDVKM. This CDR3 is CASGSLDLSPLHF. CDR3 in DNA: TGTGCCAGCGGGAGTTTAGACCTCTCGCCCCTCCACTTT.

The chain joins TRBV2 to TRBJ1-2; D possibly corresponds to TRBD1 (5 bases). V was trimmed by 6 bases and J by 5 bases, leaving 16 bases between them. CDR1 and CDR2 from the germline V gene are SNHLY and FYNNEI. The CDR3 consists of 14 residues. The chain's CDR3 is CASRGYTEGYGYTF. The CDR3 nucleotides are TGTGCCAGCAGGGGATACACTGAGGGGTATGGCTACACCTTC. Together with reference TRBV2 and TRBJ1-2, the CDR3 gives the full variable domain: EPEVTQTPSHQVTQMGQEVILRCVPISNHLYFYWYRQILGQKVEFLVSFYNNEISEKSEIFDDQFSVERPDGSNFTLKIRSTKLEDSAMYFCASRGYTEGYGYTFGSGTRLTVV.

The chain links TRBV30 to TRBJ1-4; TRBD1 is a possible D gene (6 bases). Germline V gene data show CDR1 as GTSNPN and CDR2 as SVGIG (reference sequence). The CDR3 covers 15 residues. Trimming shortened V by 0 bases and J by 8 bases, and 16 bases separated the two germline ends. CDR3 sequence reads: CAWSVLGRGREKLFF. For the CDR3, the DNA is TGTGCCTGGAGTGTACTGGGCAGGGGAAGGGAAAAACTGTTTTTT.

This clone was recorded only once. The chain employs TRBV2 and TRBJ1-2, with D possibly TRBD1 on 6 matching bases. The V gene lost 0 bases and the J gene lost 0 bases, with 11 bases spanning the gap. Germline loops: CDR1 SNHLY, CDR2 FYNNEI. The CDR3 is 16 amino acids. The CDR3 DNA is TGTGCCAGCAGTGAAGCTCGGGGGGCATCTAACTATGGCTACACCTTC. Translating gives CASSEARGASNYGYTF.

The chain couples TRBV28 to TRBJ1-2; 9 positions match TRBD1. Germline V CDR1 and CDR2: MDHEN, SYDVKM. V was clipped by 6 bases and J by 4 bases; unmatched bases: 6. The CDR3 loop spans 14 amino acids. The CDR3 loop is CASRETGGTYGYTF. CDR3 sequence (DNA): TGTGCCAGCAGGGAGACAGGGGGGACCTATGGCTACACCTTC.

The chain couples TRBV18 to TRBJ1-2, with 9 bases that match TRBD1. This CDR3 comprises 14 residues. The V and J ends lost 3 bases and 5 bases, in that order; junction bases with no gene match: 4. Germline values: CDR1 KGHSH, CDR2 LQKENI. CDR3 protein: CASSPQGQGYGYTF. As DNA, the CDR3 is TGTGCCAGCTCACCCCAGGGACAGGGATATGGCTACACCTTC.

The chain joins TRBV7-9 to TRBJ1-1, with D perhaps matching TRBD1 (5 bases). V lost 5 bases and J lost 1, with 11 bases in between. CDR1 is SEHNR, CDR2 FQNEAQ, per germline (reference sequence). The CDR3 extends over 14 amino acids. DNA of the CDR3: TGTGCCAGCAGCCCCCGACAGAGGAACACTGAAGCTTTCTTT. Its translation is CASSPRQRNTEAFF.

This clone appeared a few times. The CDR3 DNA sequence: TGTGCCAGCAGCCTTGTAGTCCCCGATAACTATGGCTACACCTTC. It specifies CASSLVVPDNYGYTF. J is TRBJ1-2 and V is TRBV28; D is ambiguous. Germline CDR1 is MDHEN and CDR2 is SYDVKM. V shed 6 bases and J shed 1 base, with 15 bases lying between them. The CDR3 totals 15 residues.

The rearrangement uses TRBV7-2 and TRBJ1-1; no firm D call. Germline values: CDR1 SGHTA, CDR2 FQGNSA. V lost 8 bases and J lost 8, with 12 bases in between. The CDR3 spans 11 residues. CDR3 DNA sequence: TGTGCCAGCGGCGCGGGGTGGGAAGCTTTCTTT. Translation gives CASGAGWEAFF.

The V and J genes are TRBV5-1 and TRBJ1-1, with D hard to call. Trimming removed 7 bases at V and 2 bases at J, with 15 bases between. Looked up from germline, CDR1 is SGHRS and CDR2 is YFSETQ. The CDR3 has 14 amino acids. CDR3 DNA sequence: TGCGCCAGCCTGGACCCGGCAGATAACACTGAAGCTTTCTTT. Translated: CASLDPADNTEAFF.